Listed below are T cell receptor beta chains from one sample, sequenced in a study of T cell responses to AZD1222 COVID-19 vaccine. Libraries were prepared by immunoSEQ multiplex PCR; TCRdb keeps only in-frame clonotypes and omits some of them. The sample holds about 120,000 clones, around 90% seen once. The specimen was peripheral blood, collected on day 0 of AZD1222 vaccination. These receptors all come from an adult in good health. CDR3s include the opening cysteine and the closing phenylalanine or tryptophan. The order of the fields is CDR3 DNA, CDR3 protein, V gene, D gene, clone size, J gene. A D gene is named only where the DNA matches it firmly. Clone size is given for some rows only: seen once, a few or many times, or a class if the clone is expanded.

TGCGCCAGCAGCCAAGGATATGGCTACACCTTC,CASSQGYGYTF,TRBV4-1,-,-,TRBJ1-2
TGTGCCAGCAGCTTGGAAGGGGGTTGGATAGGCACTGAAGCTTTCTTT,CASSLEGGWIGTEAFF,TRBV5-8,-,-,TRBJ1-1
TGTGCCTGGAACAGGGGGGTGTACGAGCAGTACTTC,CAWNRGVYEQYF,TRBV30,TRBD1,-,TRBJ2-7
TGTGCCAGCAGCTCCTTTAGTGGGACAGTAGCCTACGAGCAGTACTTC,CASSSFSGTVAYEQYF,TRBV7-6,TRBD1,-,TRBJ2-7
TGTGCTAGTGGTTTGGCCCTCGGACAGTCAAATGAGCAGTTCTTC,CASGLALGQSNEQFF,TRBV12-5,-,once,TRBJ2-1
TGTGCCAGTAGTATGGCCGGGGCAGGGAATGGCTACACCTTC,CASSMAGAGNGYTF,TRBV19,-,-,TRBJ1-2
TGCGCCAGCAGCCGGATGCCGGGACAGGGTTTTGCTAATGAAAAACTGTTTTTT,CASSRMPGQGFANEKLFF,TRBV4-1,TRBD1,-,TRBJ1-4
TGCGCCAGCAGTAGCGGGGGGGCCTACAATGAGCAGTTCTTC,CASSSGGAYNEQFF,TRBV5-1,TRBD2,few,TRBJ2-1
TGCGCCAGCAGCCTCGGGACATTAACAATGAACACTGAAGCTTTCTTT,CASSLGTLTMNTEAFF,TRBV5-1,-,-,TRBJ1-1
TGTGCCAGCAGCAGACGGACAGGGGGTCTGGACGAGCAGTACTTC,CASSRRTGGLDEQYF,TRBV2,TRBD1,-,TRBJ2-7
TGCGCCAGCAGCCAAGAACCGGGTGGAGGGGGGGGCTATGGCTACACCTTC,CASSQEPGGGGGYGYTF,TRBV4-1,-,-,TRBJ1-2
TGTGCCACCAGCATCGGCAGCCAGAATCAGCCCCAGCATTTT,CATSIGSQNQPQHF,TRBV15,-,-,TRBJ1-5
TGTGCCAGCAGTTCCGGGACAGACTATGGCTACACCTTC,CASSSGTDYGYTF,TRBV27,TRBD1,-,TRBJ1-2
TGTGCCACCAGCAGGGGGGGAGACTACAATGAGCAGTTCTTC,CATSRGGDYNEQFF,TRBV15,-,-,TRBJ2-1
TGCAGTGCTAGAGATTTAGCACGGTTCTTC,CSARDLARFF,TRBV20-1,-,-,TRBJ2-1
TGCGCCAGCAGCACACAAACAGGGGACGAAGCTTTCTTT,CASSTQTGDEAFF,TRBV5-1,TRBD1,-,TRBJ1-1
TGCAGCGTTGAAGTCGGCAGGGGTCAGCCCCAGCATTTT,CSVEVGRGQPQHF,TRBV29-1,-,-,TRBJ1-5
TGTGCCAGCAGCTTAGCTTTGCGGGGGATCACAGATACGCAGTATTTT,CASSLALRGITDTQYF,TRBV13,TRBD2,-,TRBJ2-3
TGTGCCAGCAGCCCCGACCTTGCAGGGAAACTCTACGAGCAGTACTTC,CASSPDLAGKLYEQYF,TRBV5-4,-,-,TRBJ2-7
TGTGCCAGCAGTGACTCTAGAATCACTGAGCAGTTCTTC,CASSDSRITEQFF,TRBV6-4,-,few,TRBJ2-1
TGTGCCAGTAGACAGAACACCGGGGAGCTGTTTTTT,CASRQNTGELFF,TRBV19,-,-,TRBJ2-2
TGTGCCAGCAGCGTAGGCGGGAGTGAGGGCGAGCAGTACTTC,CASSVGGSEGEQYF,TRBV9,TRBD2,-,TRBJ2-7
TGTGCCAGCAGCCGGACAGGGGTTATGGGGGAGACCCAGTACTTC,CASSRTGVMGETQYF,TRBV7-8,TRBD1,once,TRBJ2-5
TGCGCCAGCCGACTGCTGGACAGGGGGCTTGGTGATAATGAAAAACTGTTTTTT,CASRLLDRGLGDNEKLFF,TRBV5-1,TRBD1,-,TRBJ1-4
TGTGCCAGCAGTTTCGGGGGGTTCCCCGATACGCAGTATTTT,CASSFGGFPDTQYF,TRBV27,TRBD2,-,TRBJ2-3
TGTGCCAGCAGCACCCGAGTGACAGGGGGCAATGAGCAGTTCTTC,CASSTRVTGGNEQFF,TRBV6-5,TRBD1,few,TRBJ2-1
TGTGCCAGTAGTGGCGACCGCACCTTTAATTCACCCCTCCACTTT,CASSGDRTFNSPLHF,TRBV19,-,-,TRBJ1-6
TGTGCCAGCAGCTTAGGGAGGGCAGCCGGAGGGGCCCAGTACTTC,CASSLGRAAGGAQYF,TRBV7-9,-,many,TRBJ2-5
TGTGCCAGCAGTTCTAAAGACAGGGTTGTTGCTTTCTTT,CASSSKDRVVAFF,TRBV7-2,TRBD1,-,TRBJ1-1
TGTGCCAGCAGCAAATCCGGGACAGGGTGGTATGGCTACACCTTC,CASSKSGTGWYGYTF,TRBV21-1,-,-,TRBJ1-2
TGTGCCAGCAGCTTAGGCGGACAGCGTAACCACGAGCAGTACTTC,CASSLGGQRNHEQYF,TRBV7-9,-,-,TRBJ2-7
TGCAGCGTACAGGGTACCTATGGCTACACCTTC,CSVQGTYGYTF,TRBV29-1,-,-,TRBJ1-2
TGCGCCAGCAGCAGCGGACGGGCCCTGAGGGCTGAAGCTTTCTTT,CASSSGRALRAEAFF,TRBV5-1,-,-,TRBJ1-1
TGTGCCAGCAGCTCAGCGTACCAAGAGACCCAGTACTTC,CASSSAYQETQYF,TRBV7-2,-,-,TRBJ2-5
TGTGCCAGCAGTGACCCTAGCGGGGGGGTTTTCTCGAGGGGAGAGACCCAGTACTTC,CASSDPSGGVFSRGETQYF,TRBV2,TRBD2,-,TRBJ2-5
TGTGCCAGCAGCTTAAGTCCAGGGAACTATGGCTACACCTTC,CASSLSPGNYGYTF,TRBV7-2,-,-,TRBJ1-2
TGCGCCAGCAGCCAAGAGAGGGTCTCCTACAATGAGCAGTTCTTC,CASSQERVSYNEQFF,TRBV4-1,-,-,TRBJ2-1
TGTGCCAGCAGTGAAGCAGGACAGGGACGGGCCTATGGCTACACCTTC,CASSEAGQGRAYGYTF,TRBV6-1,TRBD1,-,TRBJ1-2
TGTGCCAGCAGCGTAGTGAAAGGCTTAAACTATGGCTACACCTTC,CASSVVKGLNYGYTF,TRBV9,-,few,TRBJ1-2
TGTGCCAGCAGCTACCCGCCTCGGACTAGCGGGGGGCCCCCAGATACGCAGTATTTT,CASSYPPRTSGGPPDTQYF,TRBV7-8,TRBD2,few,TRBJ2-3
TGTGCCAGCAGCATCGGACAGACCTACGAGCAGTACTTC,CASSIGQTYEQYF,TRBV7-8,-,-,TRBJ2-7
TGTGCCAGCAGACCCCGGGCCAAAAACATTCAGTACTTC,CASRPRAKNIQYF,TRBV5-8,-,-,TRBJ2-4
TGTGCCAGCAGCTTAGGCGGACAGGGGGAGCAGTTCTTC,CASSLGGQGEQFF,TRBV11-3,TRBD1,few,TRBJ2-1
TGTGCCAGCAGCTTAGAATCTCAGCCCCAGCATTTT,CASSLESQPQHF,TRBV7-9,-,few,TRBJ1-5
TGTGCCAGCAGCTTGACTAGGGCCCCAGGAACGCAGTATTTT,CASSLTRAPGTQYF,TRBV7-2,-,-,TRBJ2-3